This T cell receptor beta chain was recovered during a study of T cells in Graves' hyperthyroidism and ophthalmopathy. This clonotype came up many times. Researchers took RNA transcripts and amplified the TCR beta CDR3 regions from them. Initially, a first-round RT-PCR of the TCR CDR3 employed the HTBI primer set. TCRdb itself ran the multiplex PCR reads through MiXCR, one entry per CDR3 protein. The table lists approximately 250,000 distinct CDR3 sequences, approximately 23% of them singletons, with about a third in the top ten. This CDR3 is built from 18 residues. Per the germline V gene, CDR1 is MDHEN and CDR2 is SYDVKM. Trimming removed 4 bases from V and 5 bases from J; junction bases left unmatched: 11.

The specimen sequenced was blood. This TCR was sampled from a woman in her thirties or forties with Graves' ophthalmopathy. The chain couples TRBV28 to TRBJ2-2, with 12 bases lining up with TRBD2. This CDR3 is CASSSPTSGGSWTGELFF. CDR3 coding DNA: TGTGCCAGCAGTTCCCCTACTAGCGGGGGGTCATGGACCGGGGAGCTGTTTTTT. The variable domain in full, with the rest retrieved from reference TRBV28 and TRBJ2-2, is DVKVTQSSRYLVKRTGEKVFLECVQDMDHENMFWYRQDPGLGLRLIYFSYDVKMKEKGDIPEGYSVSREKKERFSLILESASTNQTSMYLCASSSPTSGGSWTGELFFGEGSRLTVL.